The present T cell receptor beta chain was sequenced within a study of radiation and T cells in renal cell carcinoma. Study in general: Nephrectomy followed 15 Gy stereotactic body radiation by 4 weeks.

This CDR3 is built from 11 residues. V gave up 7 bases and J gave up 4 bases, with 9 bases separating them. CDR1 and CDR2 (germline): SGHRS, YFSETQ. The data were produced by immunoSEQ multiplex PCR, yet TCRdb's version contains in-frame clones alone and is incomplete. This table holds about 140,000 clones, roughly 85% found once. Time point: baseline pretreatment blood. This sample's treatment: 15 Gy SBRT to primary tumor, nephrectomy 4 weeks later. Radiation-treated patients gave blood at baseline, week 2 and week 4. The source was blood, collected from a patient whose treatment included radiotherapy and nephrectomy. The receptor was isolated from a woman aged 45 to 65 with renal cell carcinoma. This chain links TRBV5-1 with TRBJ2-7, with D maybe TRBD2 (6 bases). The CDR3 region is CASGGVYEQYF. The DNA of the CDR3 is TGCGCCAGCGGAGGGGTTTACGAGCAGTACTTC.